The 21 T cell receptor beta chains presented below share a single source sample, sequenced in a study of a mutant IDH1 vaccine in newly diagnosed glioma. Assay: immunoSEQ multiplex PCR; the TCRdb copy retains only in-frame clones and omits some. This repertoire shows about 38,000 clones, around 78% found once; its top ten account for over 7.5%. Time point in this sample: baseline, week 1 (first vaccination visit). Indicated treatment: pre-vaccination baseline after standard-of-care therapy. The specimen comprised PBMCs, sampled from a glioma patient treated with radiotherapy, temozolomide or both. The receptors here all came from a middle-aged man with glioma. Some clones in this sample may be carry-over from other donors' samples.

This clone appeared a few times. The V call is TRBV2, the J call TRBJ1-2, with no clear D. Trimming removed 5 bases at V and 8 bases at J, with 21 bases between. This CDR3 has 15 amino acids. Germline V gives CDR1 SNHLY, CDR2 FYNNEI. Here the CDR3 DNA reads TGTGCCAGCAGTCCCCGCAAGAGCATAATCGGGGGCTACACCTTC. Translated, it gives CASSPRKSIIGGYTF. Complete variable domain (other parts from reference TRBV2 and TRBJ1-2): EPEVTQTPSHQVTQMGQEVILRCVPISNHLYFYWYRQILGQKVEFLVSFYNNEISEKSEIFDDQFSVERPDGSNFTLKIRSTKLEDSAMYFCASSPRKSIIGGYTFGSGTRLTVV.

The chain combines TRBV6-1 with TRBJ2-7; either TRBD1 or TRBD2 may fit D (5 bases each). This CDR3 has 13 amino acids. Germline CDR1 MNHNS, CDR2 SASEGT. V was cut by 9 bases and J by 5 bases, with 17 bases left in between. The chain's CDR3 is CASHPPGSNEQYF. The CDR3 DNA is TGTGCCAGTCATCCCCCAGGGAGCAACGAGCAGTACTTC.

This rearrangement joins TRBV30 to TRBJ1-4, with D hard to call. This CDR3 has 12 amino acids. From germline, CDR1 is GTSNPN and CDR2 SVGIG (reference sequence). Trimming took off 1 base at V and 5 bases at J, with 5 bases between the two ends. CDR3 bases: TGTGCCTGGAGTGCTTGGAATGAAAAACTGTTTTTT. The encoded protein is CAWSAWNEKLFF.

This clone was seen only a few times. The chain uses TRBV16 and TRBJ1-1; no clear D gene. The germline CDR1 and CDR2 sequences are KGHSY and FQNENV. The V gene lost 0 bases and the J gene lost 4 bases, with 6 bases spanning the gap. This CDR3 has 13 residues. The CDR3 protein is CASSQSRSTEAFF. The CDR3 nucleotides are TGTGCCAGCAGCCAATCTAGGAGCACTGAAGCTTTCTTT.

The V and J genes are TRBV13 and TRBJ2-1; no reliable D call. V was cut by 4 bases and J by 7 bases, with 23 bases left in between. Looked up from germline, CDR1 is PRHDT and CDR2 is FYEKMQ (reference sequence). The CDR3 contains 17 residues. Written as DNA, the CDR3 is TGTGCCAGCAGCTCCTCCACAAGGACGGGCTATGTGAATGAGCAGTTCTTC. This codes for CASSSSTRTGYVNEQFF.

This clone was counted only a few times. V is TRBV2 and J is TRBJ1-1; D ambiguous. The CDR3 contains 15 residues. Deletions cut 1 base from V and 4 bases from J, with 13 bases between. Germline V gene lookup returns CDR1 SNHLY and CDR2 FYNNEI. The CDR3 DNA sequence: TGTGCCAGCAGTGAAGACTCTTGGGATAGCACTGAAGCTTTCTTT. This codes for CASSEDSWDSTEAFF.

This rearrangement joins TRBV29-1 to TRBJ2-5; D is unclear. This CDR3 has 12 amino acids. V dropped 6 bases and J dropped 0 bases, with 8 bases sitting between them. CDR1 is SQVTM, CDR2 ANQGSEA, per germline. CDR3: CSVTPYQETQYF. CDR3 DNA: TGCAGCGTCACCCCGTACCAAGAGACCCAGTACTTC.

This chain connects TRBV4-2 to TRBJ1-2, with 8 bases aligning to TRBD1. This CDR3 has 16 amino acids. Germline CDR1 is LGHNA and CDR2 is YNFKEQ. V lost 1 base to trimming and J lost 6 bases; unmatched junction nucleotides: 10. This chain's CDR3 is CASSQGLADRAHGYTF. The DNA of the CDR3 is TGTGCCAGCAGCCAAGGATTGGCGGACAGGGCCCATGGCTACACCTTC.

The J gene is TRBJ2-7, the V gene TRBV9; possibly TRBD2 for D (5 bases). Germline CDR1 is SGDLS and CDR2 is YYNGEE. This CDR3 is 15 amino acids long. V lost 0 bases to trimming and J lost 4 bases, with 14 bases between them. CDR3 nucleotide sequence: TGTGCCAGCAGCGTAGGTGCGGGCGCGGGTTACGAGCAGTACTTC. This sequence encodes CASSVGAGAGYEQYF.

This chain joins TRBV7-2 and TRBJ1-1, with 8 bases matching TRBD1. The CDR3 extends over 13 amino acids. CDR1 and CDR2 from the germline V gene are SGHTA and FQGNSA. The trim removed 3 bases at V and 5 bases at J, leaving 2 bases unmatched. The DNA of the CDR3 is TGTGCCAGCAGCTTCCGGGACAGGACTGAAGCTTTCTTT. It yields the protein CASSFRDRTEAFF.

The CDR3 loop reads CASSGPFGAGYTF. The CDR3 DNA is TGTGCCAGCAGCGGTCCATTCGGTGCCGGCTACACCTTC. V is TRBV5-4 and J is TRBJ1-2; D unclear. V was trimmed by 4 bases and J by 8 bases, leaving 15 bases between them. The germline CDR1 and CDR2 sequences are SGHNT and YYREEE (reference sequence). The CDR3 extends over 13 amino acids.

The chain is built from TRBV6-5 and TRBJ1-6; D is unclear. Trimming left V 6 bases short and J 11 bases short, with 17 bases between. CDR1 and CDR2 (germline): MNHEY, SVGAGI. The CDR3 spans 14 residues. Here the CDR3 reads CASRISIEGAPLHF. CDR3 DNA: TGTGCCAGCAGGATATCTATAGAGGGAGCACCCCTCCACTTT.

This sequence joins TRBV4-3 and TRBJ2-4; the D call may be TRBD1 or TRBD2 (6 bases each). Germline loops: CDR1 LGHNA, CDR2 YSLEER. V was clipped by 2 bases and J by 8 bases, with 16 bases between them. CDR3 length: 15 residues. The CDR3 bases are TGCGCCAGCAGCCAACGAGGGGGGAGTGGAGACATTCAGTACTTC. Its protein product is CASSQRGGSGDIQYF.

J is TRBJ1-2 and V is TRBV5-1, with 8 bases aligning to TRBD1. CDR3 size: 16 residues. V shed 0 bases and J 7 bases; nucleotides not matched to a gene: 11. Germline V lookup: CDR1 SGHRS, CDR2 YFSETQ. The CDR3 region is CASSLEPQGASSGYTF. The CDR3 region has the DNA TGCGCCAGCAGCTTGGAGCCCCAGGGGGCTTCCTCTGGCTACACCTTC.

V gene TRBV2 combines with J gene TRBJ2-7; a possible D gene is TRBD1 (6 bases). V was pared by 4 bases and J by 0 bases, with 10 bases between. Germline V gene data show CDR1 as SNHLY and CDR2 as FYNNEI. The CDR3 has 14 residues. In DNA form, the CDR3 reads TGTGCCAGCAGTGCAGGGGTCCCCTCCTACGAGCAGTACTTC. This sequence encodes CASSAGVPSYEQYF.

The rearrangement uses TRBV2 and TRBJ2-1; 11 nucleotides match TRBD2. CDR1 and CDR2 (germline): SNHLY, FYNNEI. The CDR3 has 18 amino acids. J lost 0 bases, V lost 1 base, and 5 bases had no gene match. CDR3 nucleotide sequence: TGTGCCAGCAGTGAAGGACTAGCGGGGCGAGACTCCTACAATGAGCAGTTCTTC. It is translated as CASSEGLAGRDSYNEQFF.

V and J are TRBV7-9 and TRBJ1-1, with 7 nucleotides matching TRBD1. CDR1 and CDR2 (germline): SEHNR, FQNEAQ (reference sequence). This CDR3 has 15 residues. V gave up 6 bases and J gave up 0 bases; unmatched junction bases: 7. CDR3 in DNA: TGTGCCAGCAGACGCGGGACAGCTTTGAACACTGAAGCTTTCTTT. Translated, it gives CASRRGTALNTEAFF.

The CDR3 loop reads CASSLSRSWGNTEAFF. CDR3 in DNA: TGTGCCAGCAGTTTATCCCGGTCCTGGGGGAACACTGAAGCTTTCTTT. V usage is TRBV28 and J usage is TRBJ1-1, with D uncertain. Deletions cut 1 base from V and 1 base from J, with 13 bases between. Germline V gene sequence: CDR1 MDHEN, CDR2 SYDVKM. The CDR3 extends over 16 amino acids.

The chain employs TRBV2 and TRBJ1-5, with a weak D call TRBD1 (5 bases). Trimming shortened V by 4 bases and J by 0 bases, and 10 bases separated the two germline ends. The germline CDR1 and CDR2 sequences are SNHLY and FYNNEI. This CDR3 contains 15 residues. DNA for the CDR3: TGTGCCAGCAGTGTTGAAGGGGATAGCAATCAGCCCCAGCATTTT. Translated, it gives CASSVEGDSNQPQHF. The whole variable domain, filled in from reference TRBV2 and TRBJ1-5, reads EPEVTQTPSHQVTQMGQEVILRCVPISNHLYFYWYRQILGQKVEFLVSFYNNEISEKSEIFDDQFSVERPDGSNFTLKIRSTKLEDSAMYFCASSVEGDSNQPQHFGDGTRLSIL.

This chain links TRBV7-9 with TRBJ2-5, with D unclear. CDR1 is SEHNR and CDR2 is FQNEAQ in the germline V gene (reference sequence). Between the trimmed V and J ends, which lost 0 bases and 13 bases, there was a span of 9 bases. The CDR3 has 11 amino acids. Here the CDR3 reads CASSLAAESYF. CDR3 nucleotide sequence: TGTGCCAGCAGCTTAGCTGCTGAGTCGTACTTC.

The V gene is TRBV6-5, the J gene TRBJ1-1; 8 positions match TRBD1. Losses at the gene ends were 10 bases for V and 4 bases for J; bases not matched to a gene: 11. CDR3 length: 14 amino acids. Per the germline V gene, CDR1 is MNHEY and CDR2 is SVGAGI. The CDR3 DNA reads as TGTGCCACCTTCTTCGGACAGGGCGGCACTGAAGCTTTCTTT. Protein sequence: CATFFGQGGTEAFF.